The entry below gives a single T cell receptor beta chain sequence along with its context. The J segment lost 3 bases and the V segment lost 7 bases, leaving 8 bases of the junction unmatched. The CDR3 length is 15 residues. Germline CDR1 reads MNHNS; CDR2 reads SASEGT. The sample originates from a study of cytomegalovirus exposure and HLA in healthy donors. For the study at large: An earlier analysis identified 120 million or so unique TCR beta sequences in 150 million to 200 million T cells. When 398 donors were genotyped, approximately 81% of them were found to fall in the Caucasian-associated ancestry cluster.

PCR primers comprised 60 Vbeta and 13 Jbeta primers. Measured with immunoSEQ multiplex PCR; TCRdb has only the in-frame clones, and not every one. The repertoire includes over 85,000 clones, under 85% of them detected once, and more than 3% sits in the top ten. The receptor was derived from a female donor in good health and CMV-seropositive. V gene TRBV6-1 combines with J gene TRBJ1-2; 10 bases fit TRBD1. Material: PBMCs. Written as DNA, the CDR3 is TGTGCCAGCAAGACCGGGACAGGGGATTACTATGGCTACACCTTC. Amino acids: CASKTGTGDYYGYTF.